Presented here are 21 T cell receptor beta chains from one specimen sequenced in a study of cytomegalovirus exposure and HLA in healthy donors. PCR employed 60 Vbeta and 13 Jbeta primers. Generated by immunoSEQ multiplex PCR, the TCRdb table keeps only in-frame clones and is missing some. The sample lists around 120,000 clones, about four fifths occurring once. The sequencing input was PBMCs. Source of these receptors: a woman aged 25 to 39 in good health and CMV-seronegative.

The V gene is TRBV19, the J gene TRBJ2-7; TRBD1 is a possible D gene (5 bases). The CDR3 loop spans 16 amino acids. Deletions cut 4 bases from V and 2 bases from J, with 18 bases between. In germline, CDR1 is LNHDA, CDR2 SQIVND (reference sequence). The DNA for the CDR3 is TGTGCCAGTAGTAGCCGAGACAGCCCGAACCCCTACGAGCAGTACTTC. It specifies CASSSRDSPNPYEQYF.

This chain uses TRBV2 with TRBJ2-5, with D perhaps matching TRBD1 (5 bases). Gene TRBJ2-7 matches the end of the DNA better, so the J call may be wrong. The CDR3 spans 13 residues. Germline CDR1 SNHLY, CDR2 FYNNEI. The CDR3 coding sequence is TGTGCCAGCAGTGCCTTAGACAGTTACGAGCAGTACTTC. This sequence encodes CASSALDSYEQYF.

The chain uses TRBV7-2 and TRBJ2-3; TRBD2 aligns across 11 bases. The V segment lost 2 bases and the J segment 1 base; nucleotides outside the gene matches: 8. The CDR3 contains 18 residues. Germline V lookup: CDR1 SGHTA, CDR2 FQGNSA. CDR3 loop: CASSLPPGSGRGTDTQYF. CDR3 nucleotides: TGTGCCAGCAGCTTACCTCCCGGTAGCGGGAGGGGCACAGATACGCAGTATTTT.

V and J are TRBV28 and TRBJ2-5; TRBD1 agrees at 10 bases. V was pared by 6 bases and J by 6 bases, with 10 bases of the junction left unmatched. The CDR3 is 15 residues long. CDR1 and CDR2 (germline): MDHEN, SYDVKM. CDR3 nucleotides: TGTGCCAGCAGCACCCGAGACAGGGGGCGTAAGACCCAGTACTTC. Translated, it gives CASSTRDRGRKTQYF. The whole variable domain, filled in from reference TRBV28 and TRBJ2-5, reads DVKVTQSSRYLVKRTGEKVFLECVQDMDHENMFWYRQDPGLGLRLIYFSYDVKMKEKGDIPEGYSVSREKKERFSLILESASTNQTSMYLCASSTRDRGRKTQYFGPGTRLLVL.

The chain has TRBV19 and TRBJ2-1; TRBD1 is a possible D gene (6 bases). This CDR3 has 11 amino acids. The V gene lost 5 bases and the J gene lost 10 bases, with 9 bases spanning the gap. Germline lookup yields CDR1 LNHDA and CDR2 SQIVND (reference sequence). The CDR3 DNA follows: TGTGCCAGTAGTCCCGGACAGGAGCAGTTCTTC. Translating gives CASSPGQEQFF.

The chain combines TRBV7-2 with TRBJ2-2, with D unresolved. The germline gives CDR1 SGHTA, CDR2 FQGNSA. V dropped 6 bases and J dropped 8 bases, with 16 bases sitting between them. This CDR3 comprises 14 residues. In nucleotides, the CDR3 is TGTGCCAGCAGTTCCACCGGAGTCGCTGGGGAGCTGTTTTTT. This encodes CASSSTGVAGELFF.

This chain links TRBV4-1 with TRBJ1-1, with a tentative D call TRBD1 (5 bases). Looked up from germline, CDR1 is MGHRA and CDR2 is YSYEKL. The CDR3 contains 15 residues. Trimming took off 8 bases at V and 1 base at J, with 17 bases between the two ends. CDR3 DNA sequence: TGCGCCAGCGGGGCCGTGGGGTCCACGAACACTGAAGCTTTCTTT. It yields the protein CASGAVGSTNTEAFF.

The gene calls are TRBV7-9 and TRBJ1-5; D gene ambiguous. The CDR3 totals 13 residues. The germline V gene encodes CDR1 SEHNR and CDR2 FQNEAQ (reference sequence). Trimming cost V 0 bases and J 4 bases, with 4 bases left between them. CDR3 sequence reads: CASSLARNQPQHF. CDR3 DNA sequence: TGTGCCAGCAGCTTAGCCCGTAATCAGCCCCAGCATTTT.

The chain combines TRBV27 with TRBJ1-2, with D perhaps matching TRBD1 (6 bases). V lost 3 bases to trimming and J lost 2 bases, with 13 bases between them. The germline V gene encodes CDR1 MNHEY and CDR2 SMNVEV (reference sequence). This CDR3 has 15 residues. CDR3 region: CASSFNGGANYGYTF. The CDR3 DNA follows: TGTGCCAGCAGTTTCAATGGGGGCGCGAACTATGGCTACACCTTC.

Notes on this clone: At one boundary the junction diverges from the germline segment, which might be a read error. V usage is TRBV11-2 and J usage is TRBJ2-7; 10 bases fit TRBD2. The CDR3 runs 16 residues. Germline V CDR1 and CDR2: SGHAT, FQNNGV. CDR3 sequence reads: CASRLAGGTSSYEQYF. The CDR3 nucleotides are TGTGCCAGCAGGTTAGCGGGAGGCACGAGCTCCTACGAGCAGTACTTC.

The genes are TRBV7-9 and TRBJ2-1; D is possibly TRBD2 (6 bases). Germline CDR1 and CDR2: SEHNR and FQNEAQ (reference sequence). The V gene lost 1 base and the J gene lost 4 bases, with 17 bases spanning the gap. This CDR3 contains 17 residues. The CDR3, as DNA: TGTGCCAGCAGCTTAGAAGTCGGCGGTGCGGGGTACAATGAGCAGTTCTTC. Protein sequence: CASSLEVGGAGYNEQFF. Looking up the rest from reference TRBV7-9 and TRBJ2-1 gives the full variable domain: DTGVSQNPRHKITKRGQNVTFRCDPISEHNRLYWYRQTLGQGPEFLTYFQNEAQLEKSRLLSDRFSAERPKGSFSTLEIQRTEQGDSAMYLCASSLEVGGAGYNEQFFGPGTRLTVL.

This sequence joins TRBV4-3 and TRBJ1-4; perhaps TRBD1 as D (6 bases). Looked up from germline, CDR1 is LGHNA and CDR2 is YSLEER. V lost 4 bases and J lost 3, with 15 bases in between. This CDR3 has 16 residues. This chain's CDR3 is CASSRRGGEANEKLFF. The CDR3 DNA is TGCGCCAGCAGCCGAAGGGGGGGGGAAGCTAATGAAAAACTGTTTTTT.

This chain uses TRBV6-1 with TRBJ2-3; 10 bases fit TRBD2. Unmatched junction bases numbered 7, after V lost 4 bases and J lost 3 bases. Germline loops: CDR1 MNHNS, CDR2 SASEGT. This CDR3 has 16 amino acids. The CDR3 spells CASSGLSGRSTDTQYF. The CDR3 region has the DNA TGTGCCAGCAGTGGACTTAGCGGGAGGTCGACAGATACGCAGTATTTT.

The chain has TRBV7-9 and TRBJ2-2; D may be TRBD2 (6 bases). The CDR3 loop spans 14 amino acids. Germline CDR1 SEHNR, CDR2 FQNEAQ (reference sequence). V was trimmed by 6 bases and J by 2 bases, leaving 10 bases between them. CDR3 sequence: CASRLAGNTGELFF. Written as DNA, the CDR3 is TGTGCCAGCAGGCTGGCGGGAAACACCGGGGAGCTGTTTTTT.

The rearrangement links TRBV13 to TRBJ2-7; D remains ambiguous. Deletions cut 5 bases from V and 0 bases from J, with 11 bases between. Germline CDR1 PRHDT, CDR2 FYEKMQ (reference sequence). The CDR3 length is 14 residues. CDR3 coding DNA: TGTGCCAGCAGCCCCTCTGCGGACTCCTACGAGCAGTACTTC. It specifies CASSPSADSYEQYF.

V usage is TRBV10-1 and J usage is TRBJ2-7, with 8 bases identical to TRBD1. The V gene end was trimmed by 2 bases and the J gene end by 6 bases; junction bases not matched to a gene: 0. CDR3 size: 12 residues. The V gene's germline CDR1 is WNHNN and CDR2 SYGVQD (reference sequence). CDR3 coding DNA: TGCGCCAGCAGTGAGACAGGGGGCGAGCAGTACTTC. This translates into CASSETGGEQYF.

The genes are TRBV27 and TRBJ1-1; a possible D gene is TRBD1 (6 bases). CDR1 is MNHEY and CDR2 is SMNVEV in the germline V gene (reference sequence). The V and J ends lost 3 bases and 2 bases respectively, with 10 bases between them. This CDR3 region has 14 residues. The DNA of the CDR3 is TGTGCCAGCAGTTTGGGGGCAGTCAACACTGAAGCTTTCTTT. Amino acids: CASSLGAVNTEAFF.

The V and J genes are TRBV2 and TRBJ2-5; D might be TRBD2 (5 bases). Germline-derived CDR1 and CDR2 are SNHLY and FYNNEI. This CDR3 spans 14 amino acids. Trimming shortened V by 3 bases and J by 2 bases, and 10 bases separated the two germline ends. The CDR3 loop reads CASSERALQETQYF. The DNA of the CDR3 is TGTGCCAGCAGTGAGAGGGCTTTACAAGAGACCCAGTACTTC. The variable domain in full, completed from reference TRBV2 and TRBJ2-5, reads EPEVTQTPSHQVTQMGQEVILRCVPISNHLYFYWYRQILGQKVEFLVSFYNNEISEKSEIFDDQFSVERPDGSNFTLKIRSTKLEDSAMYFCASSERALQETQYFGPGTRLLVL.

The rearrangement links TRBV2 to TRBJ1-1; TRBD1 aligns across 7 bases. Germline CDR1 and CDR2: SNHLY and FYNNEI. V was clipped by 6 bases and J by 4 bases; unmatched bases: 5. The CDR3 length is 13 residues. The CDR3 protein is CASSPSGGTEAFF. The CDR3 coding sequence is TGTGCCAGCAGCCCGTCAGGGGGCACTGAAGCTTTCTTT. Complete variable domain (other parts from reference TRBV2 and TRBJ1-1): EPEVTQTPSHQVTQMGQEVILRCVPISNHLYFYWYRQILGQKVEFLVSFYNNEISEKSEIFDDQFSVERPDGSNFTLKIRSTKLEDSAMYFCASSPSGGTEAFFGQGTRLTVV.

In the case of this clone: Without the conserved terminal phenylalanine or tryptophan, this CDR3 likely stems from a read error. This chain connects TRBV7-9 to TRBJ1-1; D might be TRBD1 (5 bases). CDR3 length: 14 residues. V shed 1 base and J shed 2 bases, with 8 bases lying between them. Germline CDR1 and CDR2: SEHNR and FQNEAQ (reference sequence). The CDR3 region has the DNA TGTGCCAGCAGCTTAGGGGGGGGTAACACTGAAGCTTTCGTT. This gives the protein CASSLGGGNTEAFV.

The chain uses TRBV18 and TRBJ2-5; 10 bases line up with TRBD2. Germline CDR1 KGHSH, CDR2 LQKENI. Trimming cost V 6 bases and J 0 bases; bases outside gene matches: 1. This CDR3 spans 14 amino acids. The CDR3 DNA reads as TGTGCCAGCTCCACTAGCGGGAACCAAGAGACCCAGTACTTC. It is translated as CASSTSGNQETQYF.